Listed below are T cell receptor beta chains from one sample, sequenced in a study of cytomegalovirus exposure and HLA in healthy donors. Only in-frame clones appear in the TCRdb table, and some are missing; sequencing was by immunoSEQ multiplex PCR. Of 69,000 or so clones listed, 75% to 80% are singletons. The sequenced sample was PBMCs. These receptors originate from a man between 18 and 29 years old in good health and CMV-seronegative. The CDR3 runs from the conserved cysteine through the conserved F or W. Fields, in order: V gene, clone size, D gene, J gene, CDR3 DNA, CDR3 protein. The D gene is left open where the match is weak. Not every row has a clone size; where given, it reads once, few, many or a size class.

V: TRBV19
size: once
D: TRBD1
J: TRBJ1-2
DNA: TGTGCCAGTAGTACGGACACAGGGGGCAATGGCTACACCTTC
CDR3: CASSTDTGGNGYTF

V: TRBV5-4
size: -
D: TRBD1
J: TRBJ2-7
DNA: TGTGCCAGCAGCTTGGGATGGGACAGCACCTACGAGCAGTACTTC
CDR3: CASSLGWDSTYEQYF

V: TRBV18
size: -
D: TRBD1
J: TRBJ2-7
DNA: TGTGCCAGCTCACCACAGGACAGGAGCTCCTACGAGCAGTACTTC
CDR3: CASSPQDRSSYEQYF

V: TRBV7-7
size: few
D: -
J: TRBJ2-1
DNA: TGTGCCAGCAGCTTAAACAGGGACAATGAGCAGTTCTTC
CDR3: CASSLNRDNEQFF

V: TRBV7-6
size: -
D: TRBD1
J: TRBJ2-5
DNA: TGTGCCAGCAGCTTAGCGATAAAGGACAGGGGGGCAGAGACCCAGTACTTC
CDR3: CASSLAIKDRGAETQYF

V: TRBV9
size: -
D: TRBD2
J: TRBJ2-1
DNA: TGTGCCAGCAGCTTTAGCGGGGGGGCTTACAATGAGCAGTTCTTC
CDR3: CASSFSGGAYNEQFF

V: TRBV5-6
size: -
D: -
J: TRBJ1-1
DNA: TGTGCCAGCAGCTTTTTCGGCGGGAACACTGAAGCTTTCTTT
CDR3: CASSFFGGNTEAFF

V: TRBV14
size: -
D: TRBD1
J: TRBJ2-7
DNA: TGTGCCAGCAGCCAAGCCAACCGGGACAGGGTTGCCTACGAGCAGTACTTC
CDR3: CASSQANRDRVAYEQYF

V: TRBV4-1
size: -
D: TRBD2
J: TRBJ2-5
DNA: TGCGCCAGCAGCCAGGGGGCCGGGACTAGGAAAGAGACCCAGTACTTC
CDR3: CASSQGAGTRKETQYF

V: TRBV5-1
size: -
D: TRBD1
J: TRBJ2-6
DNA: TGCGCCAGCAGCCCCCGACAGGGCATCGGAAACGTCCTGACTTTC
CDR3: CASSPRQGIGNVLTF

V: TRBV15
size: -
D: TRBD1
J: TRBJ2-5
DNA: TGTGCCACCAGCAGAGATCCGACAGGGAGAGAGACCCAGTACTTC
CDR3: CATSRDPTGRETQYF

V: TRBV5-8
size: -
D: -
J: TRBJ1-1
DNA: TGTGCCAGCAGCCCCCGACAGGCCACTGAAGCTTTCTTT
CDR3: CASSPRQATEAFF

V: TRBV30
size: -
D: TRBD2
J: TRBJ2-4
DNA: TGTGCCTGGAGTGTAGCGGGGGGCCTGTTTACCAAAAACATTCAGTACTTC
CDR3: CAWSVAGGLFTKNIQYF

V: TRBV2
size: -
D: TRBD1
J: TRBJ2-1
DNA: TGTGCCAGCAGTGAGACAGGGTACAATGAGCAGTTCTTC
CDR3: CASSETGYNEQFF

V: TRBV13
size: -
D: -
J: TRBJ2-5
DNA: TGTGCCAGCACTTACCGGGGCCAAGAGACCCAGTACTTC
CDR3: CASTYRGQETQYF

V: TRBV4-1
size: -
D: -
J: TRBJ2-1
DNA: TGCGCCAGCAGCCAAGTGGTAGTGATTGTGAATGAGCAGTTCTTC
CDR3: CASSQVVVIVNEQFF

V: TRBV10-1
size: few
D: -
J: TRBJ1-1
DNA: TGCGCCAGCAGTGAGTCGTCGGGTATGAACACTGAAGCTTTCTTT
CDR3: CASSESSGMNTEAFF

V: TRBV7-2
size: -
D: TRBD1
J: TRBJ2-6
DNA: TGTGCCAGCAAGGGGACAGGGGGACTCTCTGGGGCCAACGTCCTGACTTTC
CDR3: CASKGTGGLSGANVLTF

V: TRBV2
size: -
D: -
J: TRBJ1-5
DNA: TGTGCCAGCAGTTGGGGCATCGACAATCAGCCCCAGCATTTT
CDR3: CASSWGIDNQPQHF

V: TRBV6-6
size: -
D: -
J: TRBJ2-5
DNA: TGTGCCAGCAGAGACAGTCGGGAGACCCAGTACTTC
CDR3: CASRDSRETQYF

V: TRBV7-2
size: -
D: TRBD2
J: TRBJ2-3
DNA: TGTGCCAGCAGTCCTTATAGCGGGGGGGCAACAGATACGCAGTATTTT
CDR3: CASSPYSGGATDTQYF

V: TRBV6-7
size: -
D: -
J: TRBJ2-5
DNA: TGTGCCAGCAGTCTACCGCCCAGGGGAGAGGGCCAAGAGACCCAGTACTTC
CDR3: CASSLPPRGEGQETQYF

V: TRBV4-3
size: few
D: -
J: TRBJ1-5
DNA: TGCGCCAGCAGCCAAGATCGACAGGGCAATCAGCCCCAGCATTTT
CDR3: CASSQDRQGNQPQHF

V: TRBV10-1
size: -
D: -
J: TRBJ1-1
DNA: TGCGCCAGCAGTGAGTCCAGCGGGAACACTGAAGCTTTCTTT
CDR3: CASSESSGNTEAFF

V: TRBV11-2
size: -
D: TRBD2
J: TRBJ2-7
DNA: TGTGCCAGCAGCTTAGGACTAGCAGGCGAGCAGTACTTC
CDR3: CASSLGLAGEQYF

V: TRBV2
size: once
D: -
J: TRBJ1-5
DNA: TGTGCCAGCAGTGAAGCTCGGGGGGCGGGTCAGCCCCAGCATTTT
CDR3: CASSEARGAGQPQHF

V: TRBV28
size: -
D: -
J: TRBJ1-5
DNA: TGTGCCAGCAGTTTGCCCCCGACAGAGTTCTTTAATAGCAATCAGCCCCAGCATTTT
CDR3: CASSLPPTEFFNSNQPQHF

V: TRBV2
size: -
D: -
J: TRBJ1-1
DNA: TGTGCCAGCAGTGAATGGCAGGGGAAGTCAAAGGAGGCTGAAGCTTTCTTT
CDR3: CASSEWQGKSKEAEAFF

V: TRBV2
size: -
D: -
J: TRBJ1-4
DNA: TGTGCCAGCAGTGATGCCCGGGAAAAACTGTTTTTT
CDR3: CASSDAREKLFF

V: TRBV5-4
size: -
D: TRBD1
J: TRBJ2-5
DNA: TGTGCCAGCAGCCATCCGGGACAGGGGATAGGGATGGAGACCCAGTACTTC
CDR3: CASSHPGQGIGMETQYF

V: TRBV14
size: -
D: -
J: TRBJ2-3
DNA: TGTGCCAGCAGCCAGCTACCGTTGGAGGGTAGTGCGCAGTATTTT
CDR3: CASSQLPLEGSAQYF

V: TRBV5-5
size: -
D: -
J: TRBJ1-4
DNA: TGTGCCAGCAGCTTGGGCAGTGAAAAACTGTTTTTT
CDR3: CASSLGSEKLFF

V: TRBV9
size: once
D: TRBD1
J: TRBJ2-3
DNA: TGTGCCAGCAGCGTCGGGACAGCTAGCACAGATACGCAGTATTTT
CDR3: CASSVGTASTDTQYF

V: TRBV6-1
size: -
D: -
J: TRBJ2-7
DNA: TGTGCCAGCAGCCGAGCCCTAAGACAGCCTTACGAGCAGTACTTC
CDR3: CASSRALRQPYEQYF

V: TRBV21-1
size: -
D: -
J: TRBJ1-2
DNA: TGTGCCAGCAGCAACAGATACTCGGGCAGGGGGCTCAGGGGCTACACCTTC
CDR3: CASSNRYSGRGLRGYTF

V: TRBV28
size: -
D: TRBD2
J: TRBJ2-5
DNA: TGTGCCAGCAGTTCGGACTTCGGGGGGGCCGGAGAGACCCAGTACTTC
CDR3: CASSSDFGGAGETQYF

V: TRBV7-3
size: -
D: -
J: TRBJ2-5
DNA: TGTGCCAGCAGCTTCCGAGGGCGTCCGGAGACCCAGTACTTC
CDR3: CASSFRGRPETQYF

V: TRBV2
size: -
D: TRBD1
J: TRBJ1-2
DNA: TGTGCCAGCAGTCCGGGACAGGGGGACTATGGCTACACCTTC
CDR3: CASSPGQGDYGYTF

V: TRBV7-8
size: -
D: -
J: TRBJ2-7
DNA: TGTGCCAGCAGGCTACAGGGTTTATCCTACGAGCAGTACTTC
CDR3: CASRLQGLSYEQYF

V: TRBV6-1
size: -
D: -
J: TRBJ1-5
DNA: TGTGCCAGCAGTGAAGCGAGGTTTTCTGAGGGATTGCAGCCCCAGCATTTT
CDR3: CASSEARFSEGLQPQHF

V: TRBV19
size: -
D: TRBD1
J: TRBJ1-2
DNA: TGTGCCAGTAGTATTTCGTTGGGACAGGGGGCACGAGGCTACACCTTC
CDR3: CASSISLGQGARGYTF

V: TRBV19
size: -
D: -
J: TRBJ1-1
DNA: TGTGCCAGTAGTATATTATCGGGTTTCGGAGGGCAGAACACTGAAGCTTTCTTT
CDR3: CASSILSGFGGQNTEAFF

V: TRBV6-5
size: -
D: -
J: TRBJ1-4
DNA: TGTGCCAGCAGTTCAGGGGTCGGAACTAATGAAAAACTGTTTTTT
CDR3: CASSSGVGTNEKLFF

V: TRBV6-6
size: few
D: -
J: TRBJ2-6
DNA: TGTGCCAGCAGTTACTCACTCTCTGGGGCCAACGTCCTGACTTTC
CDR3: CASSYSLSGANVLTF

V: TRBV5-1
size: -
D: -
J: TRBJ1-1
DNA: TGCGCCAGCAGCTTGGTATTTGGTGTCTCGCGTACTGAAGCTTTCTTT
CDR3: CASSLVFGVSRTEAFF

V: TRBV19
size: once
D: -
J: TRBJ1-4
DNA: TGTGCCAGTAGTATGCAGGTCCGCGGGGATTCTAATGAAAAACTGTTTTTT
CDR3: CASSMQVRGDSNEKLFF

V: TRBV14
size: -
D: TRBD2
J: TRBJ2-2
DNA: TGTGCCAGCAGCCCATCGGCGGGGGGCCGGTACACCGGGGAGCTGTTTTTT
CDR3: CASSPSAGGRYTGELFF

V: TRBV7-2
size: -
D: TRBD2
J: TRBJ2-3
DNA: TGTGCCAGCAGCGTCGGCGGGGGGGCCGCCGATACGCAGTATTTT
CDR3: CASSVGGGAADTQYF

V: TRBV7-9
size: -
D: -
J: TRBJ1-2
DNA: TGTGCCAGCAGCCAAAGGGGAGGAGGCTACACCTTC
CDR3: CASSQRGGGYTF

V: TRBV5-4
size: -
D: TRBD1
J: TRBJ2-5
DNA: TGTGCCAGCAGTGATCCGGGACAGGGTCAGGCAGAGACCCAGTACTTC
CDR3: CASSDPGQGQAETQYF